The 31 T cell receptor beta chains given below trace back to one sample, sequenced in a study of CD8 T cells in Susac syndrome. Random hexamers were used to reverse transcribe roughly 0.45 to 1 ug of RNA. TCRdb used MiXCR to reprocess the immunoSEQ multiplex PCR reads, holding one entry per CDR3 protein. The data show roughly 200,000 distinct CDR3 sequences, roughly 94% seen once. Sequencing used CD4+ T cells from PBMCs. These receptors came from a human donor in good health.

CDR3 DNA: TGTGTGGGGACAGGGTCCGATGAGCAGTTCTTC. It yields the protein CVGTGSDEQFF. The chain uses TRBV25-1 and TRBJ2-1; 9 bases are shared with TRBD1. The germline V gene encodes CDR1 MGHDK and CDR2 SYGVNS. This CDR3 spans 11 amino acids.

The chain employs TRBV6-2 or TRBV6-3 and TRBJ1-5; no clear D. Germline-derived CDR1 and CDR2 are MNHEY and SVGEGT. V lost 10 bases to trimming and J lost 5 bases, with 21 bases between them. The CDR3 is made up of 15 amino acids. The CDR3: CATWTEIQFYQPQHF. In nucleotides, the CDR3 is TGTGCCACCTGGACCGAAATTCAATTTTATCAGCCCCAGCATTTT.

CDR3 protein: CAWSSEEVSGNTIYF. DNA for the CDR3: TGTGCCTGGAGCTCCGAGGAGGTCTCTGGAAACACCATATATTTT. The J gene is TRBJ1-3, the V gene TRBV30; D unresolved. This CDR3 spans 15 amino acids. Germline CDR1 GTSNPN, CDR2 SVGIG (reference sequence). Trimming removed 3 bases at V and 0 bases at J, with 12 bases between. The full variable domain, with the rest looked up from reference TRBV30 and TRBJ1-3, is SQTIHQWPATLVQPVGSPLSLECTVEGTSNPNLYWYRQAAGRGLQLLFYSVGIGQISSEVPQNLSASRPQDRQFILSSKKLLLSDSGFYLCAWSSEEVSGNTIYFGEGSWLTVV.

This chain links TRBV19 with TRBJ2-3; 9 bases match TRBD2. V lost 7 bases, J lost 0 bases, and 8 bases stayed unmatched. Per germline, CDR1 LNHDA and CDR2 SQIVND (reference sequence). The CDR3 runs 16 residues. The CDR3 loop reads CASTSTTSGSTDTQYF. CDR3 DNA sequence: TGTGCCAGTACCTCAACGACTAGCGGAAGCACAGATACGCAGTATTTT.

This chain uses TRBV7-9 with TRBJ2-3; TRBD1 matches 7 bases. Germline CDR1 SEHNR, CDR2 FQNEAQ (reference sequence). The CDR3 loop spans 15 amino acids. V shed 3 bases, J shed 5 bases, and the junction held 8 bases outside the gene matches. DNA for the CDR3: TGTGCCAGCAGCTTGAGGGGGCTGGAGGAAGATACGCAGTATTTT. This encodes CASSLRGLEEDTQYF.

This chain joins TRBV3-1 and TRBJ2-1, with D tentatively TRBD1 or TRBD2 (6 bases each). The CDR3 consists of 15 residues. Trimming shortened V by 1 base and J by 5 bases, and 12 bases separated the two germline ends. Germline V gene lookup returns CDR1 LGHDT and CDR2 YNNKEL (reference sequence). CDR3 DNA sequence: TGTGCCAGCAGCCAAGGGTTGCGGGACAACAATGAGCAGTTCTTC. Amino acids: CASSQGLRDNNEQFF.

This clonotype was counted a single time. This chain's CDR3 is CASSLKTGKNIQYF. The CDR3 coding sequence is TGTGCCAGCAGTTTGAAGACTGGAAAAAACATTCAGTACTTC. This chain connects TRBV12-3 or TRBV12-4 to TRBJ2-4; D is ambiguous. The ends were cut back, 3 bases at V and 4 bases at J, with 10 bases in the middle. The CDR3 loop spans 14 amino acids.

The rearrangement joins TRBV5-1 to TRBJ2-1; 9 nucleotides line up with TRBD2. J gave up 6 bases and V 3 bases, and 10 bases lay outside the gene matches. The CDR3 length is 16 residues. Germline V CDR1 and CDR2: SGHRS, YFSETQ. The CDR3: CASSYFSGRRGNEQFF. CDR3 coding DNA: TGCGCCAGCAGCTATTTTAGCGGGAGAAGGGGCAATGAGCAGTTCTTC.

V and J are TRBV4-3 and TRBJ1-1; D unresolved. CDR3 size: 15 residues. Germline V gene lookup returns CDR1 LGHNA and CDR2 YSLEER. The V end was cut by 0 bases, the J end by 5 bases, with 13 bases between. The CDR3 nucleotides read TGCGCCAGCAGCCAAGATCATCCCGCGGGGACTGAAGCTTTCTTT. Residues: CASSQDHPAGTEAFF.

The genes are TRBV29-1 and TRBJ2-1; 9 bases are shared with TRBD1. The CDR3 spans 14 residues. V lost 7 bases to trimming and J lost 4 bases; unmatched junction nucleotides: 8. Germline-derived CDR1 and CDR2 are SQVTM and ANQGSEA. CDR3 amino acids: CSDQDRGFYNEQFF. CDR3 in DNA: TGCAGCGACCAAGACAGGGGGTTTTACAATGAGCAGTTCTTC.

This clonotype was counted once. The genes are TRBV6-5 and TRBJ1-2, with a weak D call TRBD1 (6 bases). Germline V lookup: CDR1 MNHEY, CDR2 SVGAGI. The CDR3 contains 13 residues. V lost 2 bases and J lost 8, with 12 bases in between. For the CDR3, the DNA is TGTGCCAGCAGTTACCTGATGGACAGAGGCTACACCTTC. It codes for CASSYLMDRGYTF.

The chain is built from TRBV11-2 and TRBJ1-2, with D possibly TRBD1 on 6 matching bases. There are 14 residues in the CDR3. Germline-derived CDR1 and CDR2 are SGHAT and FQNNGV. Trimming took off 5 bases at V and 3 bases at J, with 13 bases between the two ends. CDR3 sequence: CASSPQGLYYGYTF. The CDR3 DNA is TGTGCCAGCAGCCCTCAGGGGTTATACTATGGCTACACCTTC.

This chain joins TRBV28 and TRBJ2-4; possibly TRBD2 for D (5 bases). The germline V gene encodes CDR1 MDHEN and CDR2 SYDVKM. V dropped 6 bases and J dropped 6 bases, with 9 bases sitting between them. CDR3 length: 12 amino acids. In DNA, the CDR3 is TGTGCCAGCAGCCCACTAGGAAACATTCAGTACTTC. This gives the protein CASSPLGNIQYF.

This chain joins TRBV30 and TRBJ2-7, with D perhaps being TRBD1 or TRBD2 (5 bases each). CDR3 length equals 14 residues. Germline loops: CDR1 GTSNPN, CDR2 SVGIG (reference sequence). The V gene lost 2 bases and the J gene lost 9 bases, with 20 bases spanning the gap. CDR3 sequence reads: CAWSPGESPRGQYF. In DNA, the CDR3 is TGTGCCTGGAGTCCGGGTGAATCCCCGAGGGGGCAGTACTTC.

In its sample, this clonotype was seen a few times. CDR3 residues: CASRGIYGYTF. The CDR3, as DNA: TGTGCCAGCAGGGGGATCTATGGCTACACCTTC. The rearrangement joins TRBV6-5 to TRBJ1-2; D unresolved. The CDR3 loop spans 11 amino acids. The ends were cut back, 6 bases at V and 4 bases at J, with 6 bases in the middle. CDR1 and CDR2 from the germline V gene are MNHEY and SVGAGI.

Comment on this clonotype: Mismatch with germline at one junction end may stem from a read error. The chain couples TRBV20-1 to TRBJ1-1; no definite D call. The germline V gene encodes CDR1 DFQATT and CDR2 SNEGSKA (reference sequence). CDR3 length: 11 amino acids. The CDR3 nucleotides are TGCAGTGCAAGAGGGCACACTGAAGCTTTCTTT. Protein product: CSARGHTEAFF.

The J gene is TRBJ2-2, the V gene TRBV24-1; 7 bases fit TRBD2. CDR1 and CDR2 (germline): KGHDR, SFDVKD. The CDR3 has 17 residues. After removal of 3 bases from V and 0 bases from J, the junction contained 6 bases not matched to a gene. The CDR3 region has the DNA TGTGCCACCAGTGATCGACTAGCAAATGCGAACACCGGGGAGCTGTTTTTT. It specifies CATSDRLANANTGELFF.

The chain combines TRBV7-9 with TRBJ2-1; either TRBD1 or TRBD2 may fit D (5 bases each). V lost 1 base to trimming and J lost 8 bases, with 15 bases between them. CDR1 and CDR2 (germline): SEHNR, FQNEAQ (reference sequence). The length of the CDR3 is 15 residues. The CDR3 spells CASSLGRRLGDEQFF. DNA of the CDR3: TGTGCCAGCAGCTTAGGTCGTAGGCTGGGGGATGAGCAGTTCTTC.

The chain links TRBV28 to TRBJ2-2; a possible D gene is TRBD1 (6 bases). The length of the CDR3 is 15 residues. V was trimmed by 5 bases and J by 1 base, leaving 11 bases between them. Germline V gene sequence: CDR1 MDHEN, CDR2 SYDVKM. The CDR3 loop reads CASSITGMNTGELFF. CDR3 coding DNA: TGTGCCAGCAGTATCACAGGGATGAACACCGGGGAGCTGTTTTTT. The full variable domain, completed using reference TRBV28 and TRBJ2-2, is DVKVTQSSRYLVKRTGEKVFLECVQDMDHENMFWYRQDPGLGLRLIYFSYDVKMKEKGDIPEGYSVSREKKERFSLILESASTNQTSMYLCASSITGMNTGELFFGEGSRLTVL.

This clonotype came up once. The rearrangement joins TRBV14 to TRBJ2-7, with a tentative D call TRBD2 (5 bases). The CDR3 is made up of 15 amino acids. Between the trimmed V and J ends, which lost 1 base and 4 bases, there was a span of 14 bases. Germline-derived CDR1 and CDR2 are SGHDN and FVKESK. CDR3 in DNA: TGTGCCAGCAGCCAAGGAGGCAGCGGCAAGTACGAGCAGTACTTC. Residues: CASSQGGSGKYEQYF.

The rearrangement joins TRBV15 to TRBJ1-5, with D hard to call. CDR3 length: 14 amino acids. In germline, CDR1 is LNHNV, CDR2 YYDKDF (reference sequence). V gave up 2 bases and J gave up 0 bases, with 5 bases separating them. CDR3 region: CATSRQHSNQPQHF. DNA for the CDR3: TGTGCCACCAGCAGACAACATAGCAATCAGCCCCAGCATTTT. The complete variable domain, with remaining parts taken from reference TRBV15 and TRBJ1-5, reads DAMVIQNPRYQVTQFGKPVTLSCSQTLNHNVMYWYQQKSSQAPKLLFHYYDKDFNNEADTPDNFQSRRPNTSFCFLDIRSPGLGDTAMYLCATSRQHSNQPQHFGDGTRLSIL.

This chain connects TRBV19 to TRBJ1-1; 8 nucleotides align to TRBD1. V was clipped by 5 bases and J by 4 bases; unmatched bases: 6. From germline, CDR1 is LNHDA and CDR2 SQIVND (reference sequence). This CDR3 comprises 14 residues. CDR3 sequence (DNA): TGTGCCAGTAGTCCCAGGGGGCGAGGCACTGAAGCTTTCTTT. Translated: CASSPRGRGTEAFF.

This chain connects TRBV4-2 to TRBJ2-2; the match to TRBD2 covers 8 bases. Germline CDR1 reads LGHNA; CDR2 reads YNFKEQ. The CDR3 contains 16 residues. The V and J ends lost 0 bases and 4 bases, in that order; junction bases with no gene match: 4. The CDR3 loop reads CASSQDLAGGTGELFF. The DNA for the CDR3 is TGTGCCAGCAGCCAAGATCTCGCGGGAGGCACCGGGGAGCTGTTTTTT.

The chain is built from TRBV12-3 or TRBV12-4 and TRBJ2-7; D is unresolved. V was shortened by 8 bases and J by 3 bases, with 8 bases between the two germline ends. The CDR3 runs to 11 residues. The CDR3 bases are TGTGCCAGCGGGGTATTCTACGAGCAGTACTTC. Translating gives CASGVFYEQYF.

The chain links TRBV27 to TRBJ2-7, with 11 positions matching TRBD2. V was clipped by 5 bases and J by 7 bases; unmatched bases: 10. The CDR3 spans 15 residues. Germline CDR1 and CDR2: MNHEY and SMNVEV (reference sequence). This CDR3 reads CASSPGLAGIREQYF. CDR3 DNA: TGTGCCAGCAGTCCCGGACTAGCGGGTATTAGAGAGCAGTACTTC.

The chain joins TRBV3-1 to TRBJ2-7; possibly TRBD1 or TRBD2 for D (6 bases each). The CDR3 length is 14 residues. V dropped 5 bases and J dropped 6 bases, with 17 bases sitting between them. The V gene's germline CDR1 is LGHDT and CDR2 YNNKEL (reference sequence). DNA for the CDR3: TGTGCCAGCAGCGCGGGACATTCCACCTTCGAGCAGTACTTC. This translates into CASSAGHSTFEQYF.

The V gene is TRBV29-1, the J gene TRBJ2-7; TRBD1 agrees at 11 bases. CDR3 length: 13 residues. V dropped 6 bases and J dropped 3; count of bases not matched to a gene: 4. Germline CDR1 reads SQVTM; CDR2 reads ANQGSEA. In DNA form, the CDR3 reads TGCAGCGTGAAAGGGACAGGGGGCTACGAGCAGTACTTC. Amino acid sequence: CSVKGTGGYEQYF.

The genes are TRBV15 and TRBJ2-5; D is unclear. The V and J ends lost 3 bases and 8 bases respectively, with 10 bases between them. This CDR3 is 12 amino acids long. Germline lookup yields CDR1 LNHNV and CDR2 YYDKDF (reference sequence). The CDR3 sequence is CATSRAVGTQYF. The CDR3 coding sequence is TGTGCCACCAGCAGGGCGGTTGGAACCCAGTACTTC.

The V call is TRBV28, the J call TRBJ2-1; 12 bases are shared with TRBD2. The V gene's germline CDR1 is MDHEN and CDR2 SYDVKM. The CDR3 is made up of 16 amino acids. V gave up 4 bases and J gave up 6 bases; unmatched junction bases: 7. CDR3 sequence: CASSWWRTSGTNEQFF. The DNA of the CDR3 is TGTGCCAGCAGTTGGTGGCGGACTAGCGGGACCAATGAGCAGTTCTTC.

The CDR3 sequence: CASSPGYSTEAFF. The CDR3 region has the DNA TGTGCCAGCTCACCAGGGTATTCGACTGAAGCTTTCTTT. The V and J genes are TRBV18 and TRBJ1-1, with D unresolved. Germline loops: CDR1 KGHSH, CDR2 LQKENI. The CDR3 consists of 13 residues. Trimming removed 2 bases from V and 5 bases from J, with 9 bases in between. The whole variable domain, remainder taken from reference TRBV18 and TRBJ1-1, is NAGVMQNPRHLVRRRGQEARLRCSPMKGHSHVYWYRQLPEEGLKFMVYLQKENIIDESGMPKERFSAEFPKEGPSILRIQQVVRGDSAAYFCASSPGYSTEAFFGQGTRLTVV.

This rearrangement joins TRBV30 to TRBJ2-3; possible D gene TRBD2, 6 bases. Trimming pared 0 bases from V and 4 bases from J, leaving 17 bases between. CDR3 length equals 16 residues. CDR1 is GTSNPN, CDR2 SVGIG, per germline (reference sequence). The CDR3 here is CAWSVHERVLSDTQYF. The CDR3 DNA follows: TGTGCCTGGAGTGTACACGAGCGGGTCCTCTCAGATACGCAGTATTTT.